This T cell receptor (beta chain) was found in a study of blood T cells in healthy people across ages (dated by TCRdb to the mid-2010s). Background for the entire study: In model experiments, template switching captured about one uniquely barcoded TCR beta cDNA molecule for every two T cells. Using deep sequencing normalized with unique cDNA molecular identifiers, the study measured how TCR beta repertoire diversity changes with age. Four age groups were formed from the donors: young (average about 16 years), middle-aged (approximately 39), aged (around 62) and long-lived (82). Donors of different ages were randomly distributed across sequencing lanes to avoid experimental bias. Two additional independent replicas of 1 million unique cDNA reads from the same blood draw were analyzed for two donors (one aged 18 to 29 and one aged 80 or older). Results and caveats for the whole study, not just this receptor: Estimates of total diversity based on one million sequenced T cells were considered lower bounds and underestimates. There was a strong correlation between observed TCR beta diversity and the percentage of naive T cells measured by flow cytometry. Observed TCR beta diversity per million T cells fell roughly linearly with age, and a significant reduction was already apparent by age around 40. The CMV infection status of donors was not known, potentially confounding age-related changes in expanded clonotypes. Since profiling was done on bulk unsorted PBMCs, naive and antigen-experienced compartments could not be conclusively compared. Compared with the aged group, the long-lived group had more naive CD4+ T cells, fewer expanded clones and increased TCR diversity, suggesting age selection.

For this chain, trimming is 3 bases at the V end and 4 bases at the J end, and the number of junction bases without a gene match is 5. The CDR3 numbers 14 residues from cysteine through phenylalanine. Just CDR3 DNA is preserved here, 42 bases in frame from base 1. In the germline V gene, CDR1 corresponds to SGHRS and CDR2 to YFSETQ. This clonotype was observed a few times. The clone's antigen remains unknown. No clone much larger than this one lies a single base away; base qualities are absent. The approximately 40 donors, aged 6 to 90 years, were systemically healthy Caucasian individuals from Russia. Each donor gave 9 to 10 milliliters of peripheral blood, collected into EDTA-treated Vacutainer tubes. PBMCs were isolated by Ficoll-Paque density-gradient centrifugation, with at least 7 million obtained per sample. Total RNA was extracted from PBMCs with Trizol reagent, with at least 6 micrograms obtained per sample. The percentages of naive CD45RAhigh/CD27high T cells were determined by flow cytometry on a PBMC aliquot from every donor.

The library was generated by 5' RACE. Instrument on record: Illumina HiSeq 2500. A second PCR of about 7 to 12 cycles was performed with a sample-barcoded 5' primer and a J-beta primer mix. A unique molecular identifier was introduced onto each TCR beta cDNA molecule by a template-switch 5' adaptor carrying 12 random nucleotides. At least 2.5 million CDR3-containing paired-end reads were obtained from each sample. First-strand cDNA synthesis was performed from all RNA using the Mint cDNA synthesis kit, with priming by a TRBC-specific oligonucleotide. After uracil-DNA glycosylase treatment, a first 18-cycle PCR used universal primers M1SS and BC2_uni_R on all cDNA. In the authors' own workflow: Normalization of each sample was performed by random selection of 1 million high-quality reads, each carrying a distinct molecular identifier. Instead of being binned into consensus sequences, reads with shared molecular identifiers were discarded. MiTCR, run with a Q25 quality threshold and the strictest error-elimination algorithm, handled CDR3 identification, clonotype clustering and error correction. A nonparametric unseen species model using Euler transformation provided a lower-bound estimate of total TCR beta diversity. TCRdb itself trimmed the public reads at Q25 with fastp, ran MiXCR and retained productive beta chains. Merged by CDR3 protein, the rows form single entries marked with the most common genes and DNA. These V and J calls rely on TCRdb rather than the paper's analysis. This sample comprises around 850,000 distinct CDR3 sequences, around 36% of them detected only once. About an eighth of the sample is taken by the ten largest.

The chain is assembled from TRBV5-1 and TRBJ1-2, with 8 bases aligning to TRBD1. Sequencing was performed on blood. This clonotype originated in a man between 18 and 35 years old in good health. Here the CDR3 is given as CASSWGQVTYGYTF. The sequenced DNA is TGCGCCAGCAGCTGGGGACAGGTAACCTATGGCTACACCTTC. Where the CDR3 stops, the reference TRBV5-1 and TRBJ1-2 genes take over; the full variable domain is KAGVTQTPRYLIKTRGQQVTLSCSPISGHRSVSWYQQTPGQGLQFLFEYFSETQRNKGNFPGRFSGRQFSNSRSEMNVSTLELGDSALYLCASSWGQVTYGYTFGSGTRLTVV.